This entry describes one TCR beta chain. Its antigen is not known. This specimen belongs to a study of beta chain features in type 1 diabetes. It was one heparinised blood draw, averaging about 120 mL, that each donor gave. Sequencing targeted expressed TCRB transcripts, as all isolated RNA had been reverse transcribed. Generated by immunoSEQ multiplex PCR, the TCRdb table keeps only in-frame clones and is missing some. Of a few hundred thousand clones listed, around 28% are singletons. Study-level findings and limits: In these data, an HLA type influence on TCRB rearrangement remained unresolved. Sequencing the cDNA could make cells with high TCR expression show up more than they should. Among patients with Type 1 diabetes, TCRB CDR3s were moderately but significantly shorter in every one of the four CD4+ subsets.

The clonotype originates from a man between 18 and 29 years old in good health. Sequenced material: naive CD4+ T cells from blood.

In DNA form, the CDR3 reads TGTGCCTGGAGTACCCGGCCGAGCGGGCAGTCGGCTGAGCAGTTCTTC. Translating it yields CAWSTRPSGQSAEQFF. This chain links TRBV30 with TRBJ2-1; D might be TRBD2 (6 bases). Trimming took 2 bases from V and 9 from J, leaving 23 bases between them. Per germline, CDR1 GTSNPN and CDR2 SVGIG (reference sequence). The CDR3 has 16 amino acids.